This T cell receptor beta chain was sequenced in a study of shared clonotypes between healthy human individuals. Findings and limits, study-wide: Several donors shared about 4.8% of their naive CD4 clonotypes. Blood was the sole source, and tissue repertoires probably differ. Clonotype sharing among the donors was expected to vary with sequencing depth.

Sequencing used immunoSEQ multiplex PCR; TCRdb keeps in-frame clones, though not all of them. The sample holds around 2,000,000 clones, over 85% seen once. Remarks on this clone: Its cognate antigen is unknown.

The germline V gene has CDR1 MNHNS and CDR2 SASEGT. V gave up 3 bases and J gave up 8 bases, with 19 bases separating them. CDR3 length equals 15 residues. The chain combines TRBV6-1 with TRBJ1-2, with a tentative D call TRBD1 (5 bases). Sequencing input: naive CD4+ T cells sorted from blood. Subset in this sample: CD45RA+ positively selected. The origin of this receptor is a man younger than 30 in good health. This chain's CDR3 is CASSDGTRAGKGYTF. Here the CDR3 DNA reads TGTGCCAGCAGTGATGGAACCAGGGCGGGCAAAGGCTACACCTTC.